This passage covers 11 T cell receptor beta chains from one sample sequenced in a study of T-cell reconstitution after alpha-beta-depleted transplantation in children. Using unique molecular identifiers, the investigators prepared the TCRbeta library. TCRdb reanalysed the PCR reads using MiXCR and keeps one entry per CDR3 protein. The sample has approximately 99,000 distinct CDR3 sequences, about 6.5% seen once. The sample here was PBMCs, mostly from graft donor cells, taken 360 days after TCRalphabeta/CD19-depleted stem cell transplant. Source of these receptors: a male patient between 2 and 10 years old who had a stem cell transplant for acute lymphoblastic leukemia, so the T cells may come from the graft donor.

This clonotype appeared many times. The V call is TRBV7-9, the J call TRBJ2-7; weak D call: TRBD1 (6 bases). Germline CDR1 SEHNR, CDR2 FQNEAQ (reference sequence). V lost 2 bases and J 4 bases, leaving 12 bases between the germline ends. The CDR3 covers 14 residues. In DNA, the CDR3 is TGTGCCAGCAGCTTAAGGGGGTCGGTTTACGAGCAGTACTTC. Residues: CASSLRGSVYEQYF.

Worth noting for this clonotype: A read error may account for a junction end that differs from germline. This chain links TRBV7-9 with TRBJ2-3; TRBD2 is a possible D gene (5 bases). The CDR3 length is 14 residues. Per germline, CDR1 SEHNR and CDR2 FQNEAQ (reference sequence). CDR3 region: CASSLAQGTDTQYF. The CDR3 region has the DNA TGTGCCAGCAGCCTAGCCCAGGGCACAGATACGCAGTATTTT.

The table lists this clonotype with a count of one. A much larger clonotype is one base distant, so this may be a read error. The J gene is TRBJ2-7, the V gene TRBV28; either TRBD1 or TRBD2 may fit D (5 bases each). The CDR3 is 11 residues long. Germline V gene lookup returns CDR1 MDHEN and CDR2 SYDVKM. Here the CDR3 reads CASSPRDEKYF. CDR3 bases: TGTGCCAGCAGTCCCAGGGACGAGAAGTACTTC.

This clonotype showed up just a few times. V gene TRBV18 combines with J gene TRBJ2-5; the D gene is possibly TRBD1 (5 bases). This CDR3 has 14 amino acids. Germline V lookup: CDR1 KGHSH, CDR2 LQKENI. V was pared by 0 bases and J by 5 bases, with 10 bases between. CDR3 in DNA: TGTGCCAGCTCACCACCGCAGGGATCGGAGACCCAGTACTTC. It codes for CASSPPQGSETQYF.

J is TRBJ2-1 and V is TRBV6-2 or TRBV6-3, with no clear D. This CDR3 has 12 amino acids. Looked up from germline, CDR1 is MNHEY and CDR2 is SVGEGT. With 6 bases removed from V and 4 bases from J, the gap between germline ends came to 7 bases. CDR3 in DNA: TGTGCCAGCAGCCCTTATTACAATGAGCAGTTCTTC. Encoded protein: CASSPYYNEQFF.

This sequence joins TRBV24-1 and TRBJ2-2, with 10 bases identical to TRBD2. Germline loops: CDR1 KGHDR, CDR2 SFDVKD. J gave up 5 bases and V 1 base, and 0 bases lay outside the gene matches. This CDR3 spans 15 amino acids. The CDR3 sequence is CATSDFSGGTGELFF. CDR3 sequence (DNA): TGTGCCACCAGTGATTTTAGCGGGGGGACCGGGGAGCTGTTTTTT.

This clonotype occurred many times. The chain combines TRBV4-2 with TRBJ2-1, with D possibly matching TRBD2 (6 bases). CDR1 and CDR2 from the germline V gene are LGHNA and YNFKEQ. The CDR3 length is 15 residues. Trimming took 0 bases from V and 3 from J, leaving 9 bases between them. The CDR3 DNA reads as TGTGCCAGCAGCCAAGAAGGCGGGGTCTACAATGAGCAGTTCTTC. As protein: CASSQEGGVYNEQFF.

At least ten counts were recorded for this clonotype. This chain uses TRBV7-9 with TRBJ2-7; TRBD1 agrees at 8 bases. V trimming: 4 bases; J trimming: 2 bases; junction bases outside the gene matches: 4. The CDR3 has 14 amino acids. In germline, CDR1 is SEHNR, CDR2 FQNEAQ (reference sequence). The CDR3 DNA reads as TGTGCCAGCAGCTCACAGGGGGATCCCTACGAGCAGTACTTC. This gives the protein CASSSQGDPYEQYF. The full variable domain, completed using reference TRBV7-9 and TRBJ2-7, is DTGVSQNPRHKITKRGQNVTFRCDPISEHNRLYWYRQTLGQGPEFLTYFQNEAQLEKSRLLSDRFSAERPKGSFSTLEIQRTEQGDSAMYLCASSSQGDPYEQYFGPGTRLTVT.

This chain's CDR3 is CASNQDRDNSPLHF. The CDR3, as DNA: TGTGCCAGCAACCAGGACAGGGATAATTCACCCCTCCACTTT. This chain joins TRBV7-6 and TRBJ1-6, with 8 nucleotides matching TRBD1. After removal of 7 bases from V and 5 bases from J, the junction contained 4 bases not matched to a gene. Germline assignment: CDR1 SGHVS and CDR2 FNYEAQ. The CDR3 totals 14 residues.

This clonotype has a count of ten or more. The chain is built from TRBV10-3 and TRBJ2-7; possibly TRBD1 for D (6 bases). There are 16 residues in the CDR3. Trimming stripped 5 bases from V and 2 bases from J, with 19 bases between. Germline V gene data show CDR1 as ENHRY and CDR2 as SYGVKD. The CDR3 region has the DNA TGTGCCATCAGTACTCTGACAGGTTCCATTCCCTACGAGCAGTACTTC. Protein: CAISTLTGSIPYEQYF.

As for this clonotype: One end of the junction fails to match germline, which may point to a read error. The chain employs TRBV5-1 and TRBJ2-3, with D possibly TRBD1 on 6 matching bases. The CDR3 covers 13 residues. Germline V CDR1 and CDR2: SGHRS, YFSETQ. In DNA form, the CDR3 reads TGCGCCACCTCGGATGGGGACACAGGTACGCAGTATTTT. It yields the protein CATSDGDTGTQYF.